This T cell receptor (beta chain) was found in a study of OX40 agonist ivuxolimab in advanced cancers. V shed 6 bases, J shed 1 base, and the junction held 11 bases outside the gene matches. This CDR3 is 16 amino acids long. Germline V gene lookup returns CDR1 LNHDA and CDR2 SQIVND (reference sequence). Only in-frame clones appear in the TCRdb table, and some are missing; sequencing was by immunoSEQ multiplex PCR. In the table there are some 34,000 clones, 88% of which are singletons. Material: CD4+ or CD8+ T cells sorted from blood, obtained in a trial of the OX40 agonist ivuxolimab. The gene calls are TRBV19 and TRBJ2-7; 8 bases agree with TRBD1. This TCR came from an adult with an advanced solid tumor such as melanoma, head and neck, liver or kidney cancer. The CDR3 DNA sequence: TGTGCCAGTAGCAACACCGGGACAGGACTTTCCTACGAGCAGTACTTC. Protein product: CASSNTGTGLSYEQYF.